In this sample, the clone carrying this T cell receptor beta chain turned up many times. Its antigen is still unknown. The data originate from a study of regulatory T cells in long-lasting Graves disease. Study-level points and caveats: Sharing of public clonotypes was greater in persistent patients (around 2,500) than in new patients (966).

The time point: persistent/refractory GD, antithyroid drugs over 5 years with positive TRAb. The TCR library was prepared using RNA isolated from PBMCs. TCR beta libraries were built with iRepertoire HTBI primers and Arm-PCR of CDR3 regions. TCRdb reprocessed the multiplex PCR reads with MiXCR, giving one entry per CDR3 protein. The sample records 400,000 to 500,000 distinct CDR3 sequences, 22% being singletons. The V end lost 4 bases, the J end lost 1 base, and 10 bases lay between the germline ends. The CDR3 is 14 residues long. This specimen consisted of peripheral blood mononuclear cells (PBMCs), obtained when the disease was refractory, from a patient treated with antithyroid drugs. This receptor was obtained from a female donor with Graves disease. The chain links TRBV12-3 or TRBV12-4 to TRBJ2-5; possibly TRBD1 for D (7 bases). The CDR3 region is CASSSRDSQETQYF. Here the CDR3 DNA reads TGTGCCAGCAGTTCGCGGGACAGCCAAGAGACCCAGTACTTC.